The 17 T cell receptor beta chains below all came from one sample that was sequenced in a study of patients and donors after allogeneic stem cell transplantation. TCRdb itself ran the RT-PCR reads through MiXCR, one entry per CDR3 protein. This sample has 70,000 to 95,000 distinct CDR3 sequences, with around 5% found just once. The source material was blood, either unsorted or a sorted T cell fraction (not recorded which). These receptor sequences come from a human donor who was either an allogeneic HSCT recipient or a stem cell or donor lymphocyte infusion donor (not recorded which). It is not recorded whose cells these are; they may come from a transplant donor.

This clonotype has ten or more counts. The chain has TRBV28 and TRBJ2-6; TRBD1 matches at 9 bases. This CDR3 is built from 17 residues. With 7 bases clipped from V and 2 bases from J, the junction kept 9 bases outside the gene matches. Germline lookup yields CDR1 MDHEN and CDR2 SYDVKM. CDR3 protein: CASTLGQGRTGANVLTF. CDR3 nucleotides: TGTGCCAGCACTTTGGGACAGGGAAGGACTGGGGCCAACGTCCTGACTTTC.

This clonotype was observed a handful of times. The rearrangement joins TRBV6-5 to TRBJ1-6; D is ambiguous. Trimming took off 4 bases at V and 10 bases at J, with 14 bases between the two ends. This CDR3 has 14 residues. Germline assignment: CDR1 MNHEY and CDR2 SVGAGI. CDR3 amino acids: CASSSDTNNSPLHF. As DNA, the CDR3 is TGTGCCAGCAGTTCAGACACAAACAACTCACCCCTCCACTTT.

In this sample, this clonotype turned up a few times. This chain joins TRBV18 and TRBJ1-1; possibly TRBD1 for D (5 bases). The germline gives CDR1 KGHSH, CDR2 LQKENI. There are 15 residues in the CDR3. Between the trimmed V and J ends, which lost 3 bases and 3 bases, there was a span of 14 bases. This chain's CDR3 is CASSPVTGTYTEAFF. CDR3 nucleotides: TGTGCCAGCTCACCTGTCACCGGGACCTACACTGAAGCTTTCTTT.

This clonotype was picked up many times. CDR3 sequence reads: CSVSQELNQPQHF. The CDR3 DNA is TGCAGCGTCTCTCAGGAGCTTAATCAGCCCCAGCATTTT. The chain recombines TRBV29-1 with TRBJ1-5, with unresolved D. Germline CDR1 is SQVTM and CDR2 is ANQGSEA. The CDR3 extends over 13 amino acids. Trimming shortened V by 6 bases and J by 4 bases, and 13 bases separated the two germline ends.

This clonotype was detected many times. J is TRBJ2-5 and V is TRBV20-1; a possible D gene is TRBD1 (5 bases). CDR3 length: 14 residues. Germline values: CDR1 DFQATT, CDR2 SNEGSKA (reference sequence). V lost 0 bases, J lost 4 bases, and 12 bases lay in between. Here the CDR3 DNA reads TGCAGTGCTAGAGAGGGTAGGGGAATAGAGACCCAGTACTTC. Protein sequence: CSAREGRGIETQYF.

This clonotype has at least ten counts. This chain joins TRBV27 and TRBJ1-5; maybe TRBD1 (5 bases). Trimming pared 3 bases from V and 4 bases from J, leaving 10 bases between. The CDR3 totals 14 residues. Looked up from germline, CDR1 is MNHEY and CDR2 is SMNVEV (reference sequence). Here the CDR3 DNA reads TGTGCCAGCAGTTTGGGGCCACAGAATCAGCCCCAGCATTTT. Translated: CASSLGPQNQPQHF.

This clonotype was observed at least ten times. The chain employs TRBV10-2 and TRBJ2-1; 13 bases agree with TRBD2. CDR3 length equals 16 residues. Germline-derived CDR1 and CDR2 are WSHSY and SAAADI. With V trimmed by 8 bases and J by 5 bases, 9 bases remained unmatched. The CDR3 coding sequence is TGCGCCAGCGGACTAGCGGGGGCCCCCTCAGACAATGAGCAGTTCTTC. Translation gives CASGLAGAPSDNEQFF.

In its sample, this clonotype was seen many times. The rearrangement joins TRBV28 to TRBJ2-4, with TRBD1 matching over 8 bases. Germline V gene sequence: CDR1 MDHEN, CDR2 SYDVKM. V dropped 4 bases and J dropped 2; count of bases not matched to a gene: 16. This CDR3 is 19 amino acids long. The CDR3 is CASSSPARDRSGSKNIQYF. Written as DNA, the CDR3 is TGTGCCAGCAGTTCCCCCGCGAGGGACAGGAGCGGGTCCAAAAACATTCAGTACTTC.

The table lists this clonotype with many counts. The chain has TRBV29-1 and TRBJ2-3; TRBD1 aligns across 10 bases. The CDR3 is made up of 14 amino acids. The V gene end was trimmed by 2 bases and the J gene end by 3 bases; junction bases not matched to a gene: 2. Germline V gene data show CDR1 as SQVTM and CDR2 as ANQGSEA. The CDR3 DNA is TGCAGCGTTGAATCGGGACAGGGGACAGATACGCAGTATTTT. Protein sequence: CSVESGQGTDTQYF.

In its sample, this clonotype was seen many times. The rearrangement links TRBV20-1 to TRBJ1-4, with 7 bases that match TRBD1. V gave up 6 bases and J gave up 4 bases; unmatched junction bases: 8. CDR1 is DFQATT and CDR2 is SNEGSKA in the germline V gene (reference sequence). The length of the CDR3 is 14 residues. The CDR3 is CSALSRQGNEKLFF. The CDR3 coding sequence is TGCAGTGCCCTATCCCGACAGGGTAATGAAAAACTGTTTTTT.

This clonotype has ten or more counts. The J gene is TRBJ1-5, the V gene TRBV28; D perhaps matches TRBD1 (6 bases). Germline V gene sequence: CDR1 MDHEN, CDR2 SYDVKM. V lost 5 bases to trimming and J lost 6 bases, with 20 bases between them. The CDR3 loop spans 16 amino acids. The CDR3 sequence is CASSPPAFRGGQPQHF. CDR3 in DNA: TGTGCCAGCAGTCCACCCGCCTTCAGGGGCGGTCAGCCCCAGCATTTT.

The chain recombines TRBV20-1 with TRBJ1-2, with TRBD1 as a possible D gene (5 bases). CDR1 is DFQATT, CDR2 SNEGSKA, per germline (reference sequence). The V end lost 6 bases, the J end lost 2 bases, and 10 bases lay between the germline ends. CDR3 length equals 12 residues. The DNA of the CDR3 is TGCAGTGCCCAGACAGCCAACTATGGCTACACCTTC. This encodes CSAQTANYGYTF.

Comment on this clonotype: This could be a read error, since a much larger clone is one nucleotide away. The chain combines TRBV7-9 with TRBJ1-1; D unclear. This CDR3 has 15 amino acids. Per the germline V gene, CDR1 is SEHNR and CDR2 is FQNEAQ (reference sequence). CDR3 DNA: TGTGCCATCAGCTACTGGGCGGGGAGTGGCACTGAAGCTTTCTTT. It specifies CAISYWAGSGTEAFF.

This clonotype was found many times. The rearrangement links TRBV25-1 to TRBJ1-1, with D possibly matching TRBD1 (5 bases). From germline, CDR1 is MGHDK and CDR2 SYGVNS. CDR3 size: 15 residues. The V end was cut by 2 bases, the J end by 1 base, with 11 bases between. The chain's CDR3 is CASSEQGARNTEAFF. In DNA form, the CDR3 reads TGTGCCAGCAGTGAACAGGGAGCCAGGAACACTGAAGCTTTCTTT.

This clonotype was seen ten or more times. The chain recombines TRBV5-1 with TRBJ2-2; D remains ambiguous. The germline V and J ends were trimmed by 1 base and 0 bases, with 7 bases remaining between them. The CDR3 sequence is 15 residues long. Germline assignment: CDR1 SGHRS and CDR2 YFSETQ. CDR3 sequence (DNA): TGCGCCAGCAGCTTGCCTACAACGAACACCGGGGAGCTGTTTTTT. Residues: CASSLPTTNTGELFF.

This clonotype was seen many times. The chain is built from TRBV6-6 and TRBJ1-2; D ambiguous. Trimming took off 3 bases at V and 6 bases at J, with 5 bases between the two ends. Germline V lookup: CDR1 MNHNY, CDR2 SVGAGI (reference sequence). This CDR3 spans 11 amino acids. The CDR3 nucleotides read TGTGCCAGCAGTTATCAAAATGGCTACACCTTC. As protein: CASSYQNGYTF.

This clonotype was seen ten or more times. This chain uses TRBV25-1 with TRBJ1-3; D perhaps matches TRBD1 (6 bases). Germline CDR1 reads MGHDK; CDR2 reads SYGVNS. V lost 4 bases and J lost 3, with 7 bases in between. The CDR3 runs 13 residues. The CDR3 spells CASSVQGGNTIYF. CDR3 DNA: TGTGCCAGCAGTGTACAGGGTGGAAACACCATATATTTT. Full variable domain (outside the CDR3, taken from reference TRBV25-1 and TRBJ1-3): EADIYQTPRYLVIGTGKKITLECSQTMGHDKMYWYQQDPGMELHLIHYSYGVNSTEKGDLSSESTVSRIRTEHFPLTLESARPSHTSQYLCASSVQGGNTIYFGEGSWLTVV.